This TCR beta chain was captured in a study of shared clonotypes between healthy human individuals. Study-wide results and limits: For naive CD4 cells, roughly 4.6% of clonotypes were shared across a few donors. The genetic and exposure-history diversity represented was limited by few donors.

Remarks on this clone: Its antigen remains unidentified.

Generated by immunoSEQ multiplex PCR, the TCRdb table keeps only in-frame clones and is missing some. This table has 550,000 to 850,000 clones, approximately 77% appearing once. Between the trimmed V and J ends, which lost 8 bases and 2 bases, there was a span of 10 bases. Germline V lookup: CDR1 SNHLY, CDR2 FYNNEI. CDR3 length: 12 amino acids. Sequencing was done on a sample of memory CD4+ T cells sorted from blood. Subset given: CD45RA-negative fraction. This chain connects TRBV2 to TRBJ2-7; D is unclear. The clonotype was recovered from a woman aged 25 to 39 in good health. CDR3 in DNA: TGTGCCAGCCTGATAACCCCCTACGAGCAGTACTTC. Protein product: CASLITPYEQYF.